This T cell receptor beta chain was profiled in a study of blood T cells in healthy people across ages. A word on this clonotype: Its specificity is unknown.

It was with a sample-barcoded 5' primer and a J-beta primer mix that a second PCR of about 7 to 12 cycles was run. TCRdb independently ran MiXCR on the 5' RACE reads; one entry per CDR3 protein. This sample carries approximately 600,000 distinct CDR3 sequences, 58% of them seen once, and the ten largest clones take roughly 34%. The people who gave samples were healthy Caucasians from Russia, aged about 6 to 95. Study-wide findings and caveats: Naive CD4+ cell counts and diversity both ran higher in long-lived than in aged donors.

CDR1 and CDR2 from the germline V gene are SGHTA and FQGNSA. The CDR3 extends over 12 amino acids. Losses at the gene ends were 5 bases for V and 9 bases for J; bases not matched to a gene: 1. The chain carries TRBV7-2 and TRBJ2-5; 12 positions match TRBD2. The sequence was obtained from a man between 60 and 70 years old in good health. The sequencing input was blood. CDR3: CASSTSGGPQYF. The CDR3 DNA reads TGTGCCAGCAGCACTAGCGGGGGGCCCCAGTACTTC.